These 19 T cell receptor beta chains came from one sample sequenced in a study of control samples from healthy donors and cancer patients. Assay: immunoSEQ multiplex PCR; the TCRdb copy retains only in-frame clones and omits some. This table has around 120,000 clones, more than 85% appearing once. The sequenced sample consisted of PBMCs. All receptors derive from a man aged 50 to 60 with head and neck cancer.

The chain couples TRBV19 to TRBJ2-1, with 10 bases aligning to TRBD2. CDR1 and CDR2 (germline): LNHDA, SQIVND (reference sequence). Trimming at V came to 4 bases and at J to 5 bases, leaving 5 bases not matched to a gene. The CDR3 extends over 15 amino acids. CDR3 bases: TGTGCCAGTAGTACAGCGGGGGGGTCCCACAATGAGCAGTTCTTC. Residues: CASSTAGGSHNEQFF.

V gene TRBV28 combines with J gene TRBJ2-3; 9 bases fit TRBD1. Germline V gives CDR1 MDHEN, CDR2 SYDVKM. V lost 4 bases, J lost 3 bases, and 5 bases stayed unmatched. The CDR3 has 15 residues. The CDR3 sequence: CASSSRTGATDTQYF. Written as DNA, the CDR3 is TGTGCCAGCAGTTCAAGGACAGGGGCGACAGATACGCAGTATTTT.

CDR3 loop: CASSSRDRAPDTQYF. CDR3 nucleotides: TGTGCCAGCTCAAGCCGGGACAGGGCGCCAGATACGCAGTATTTT. The rearrangement links TRBV18 to TRBJ2-3, with TRBD1 matching over 9 bases. CDR1 is KGHSH, CDR2 LQKENI, per germline. The CDR3 sequence is 15 residues long. Losses at the gene ends were 5 bases for V and 4 bases for J; bases not matched to a gene: 7.

The CDR3 spells CASSVRSASSYNSPLHF. The CDR3 DNA reads TGTGCCAGCAGTGTTCGCTCCGCGAGCTCCTATAATTCACCCCTCCACTTT. The rearrangement joins TRBV2 to TRBJ1-6; D gene unclear. Trimming left V 4 bases short and J 0 bases short, with 13 bases between. In germline, CDR1 is SNHLY, CDR2 FYNNEI. The CDR3 runs 17 residues. The full variable domain, rest sourced from reference TRBV2 and TRBJ1-6, is EPEVTQTPSHQVTQMGQEVILRCVPISNHLYFYWYRQILGQKVEFLVSFYNNEISEKSEIFDDQFSVERPDGSNFTLKIRSTKLEDSAMYFCASSVRSASSYNSPLHFGNGTRLTVT.

This chain links TRBV30 with TRBJ1-2; maybe TRBD1 (5 bases). Germline V gene sequence: CDR1 GTSNPN, CDR2 SVGIG (reference sequence). The CDR3 consists of 13 residues. Trimming removed 0 bases at V and 5 bases at J, with 10 bases between. The CDR3 here is CAWSVSGKYGYTF. The CDR3, as DNA: TGTGCCTGGAGTGTATCAGGGAAATATGGCTACACCTTC.

V and J are TRBV28 and TRBJ2-1, with D perhaps TRBD2 (5 bases). CDR3 length: 12 residues. Germline V gene sequence: CDR1 MDHEN, CDR2 SYDVKM. Trimming took 4 bases from V and 6 from J, leaving 7 bases between them. This CDR3 is CASSSLGNEQFF. The CDR3 coding sequence is TGTGCCAGCAGTTCACTAGGCAATGAGCAGTTCTTC.

J is TRBJ1-2 and V is TRBV6-5; tentatively, D is TRBD1 (6 bases). This CDR3 comprises 13 residues. Per germline, CDR1 MNHEY and CDR2 SVGAGI. V lost 6 bases and J 7 bases, leaving 15 bases between the germline ends. The CDR3 is CASRPTGGGGYTF. In nucleotides, the CDR3 is TGTGCCAGCAGACCGACAGGAGGAGGTGGCTACACCTTC.

The J gene is TRBJ1-4, the V gene TRBV19; TRBD1 matches at 7 bases. Germline V gene data show CDR1 as LNHDA and CDR2 as SQIVND (reference sequence). The junction had 9 bases not matched to a gene; V was cut back by 5 bases and J by 3 bases. The CDR3 is 16 amino acids. CDR3 in DNA: TGTGCCAGTAGTCTGGGCCTTACAGGGGCTAATGAAAAACTGTTTTTT. Protein sequence: CASSLGLTGANEKLFF.

The gene calls are TRBV7-2 and TRBJ2-3; D uncertain. The CDR3 runs 12 residues. V was clipped by 6 bases and J by 3 bases, with 7 bases between them. Germline lookup yields CDR1 SGHTA and CDR2 FQGNSA. The CDR3 reads CASRIGTDTQYF. CDR3 nucleotides: TGTGCCAGCAGGATAGGGACAGATACGCAGTATTTT. The whole variable domain, remainder taken from reference TRBV7-2 and TRBJ2-3, is GAGVSQSPSNKVTEKGKDVELRCDPISGHTALYWYRQSLGQGLEFLIYFQGNSAPDKSGLPSDRFSAERTGGSVSTLTIQRTQQEDSAVYLCASRIGTDTQYFGPGTRLTVL.

The rearrangement uses TRBV19 and TRBJ2-1, with D possibly being TRBD2 (6 bases). This CDR3 has 13 residues. Germline V gene data show CDR1 as LNHDA and CDR2 as SQIVND (reference sequence). Trimming left V 7 bases short and J 7 bases short, with 14 bases between. CDR3 residues: CASKAGTSNEQFF. The CDR3 region has the DNA TGTGCCAGTAAGGCCGGGACTTCAAATGAGCAGTTCTTC. The entire variable domain, with the rest obtained from reference TRBV19 and TRBJ2-1, is as follows: DGGITQSPKYLFRKEGQNVTLSCEQNLNHDAMYWYRQDPGQGLRLIYYSQIVNDFQKGDIAEGYSVSREKKESFPLTVTSAQKNPTAFYLCASKAGTSNEQFFGPGTRLTVL.

The chain carries TRBV10-3 and TRBJ1-5; weak D call: TRBD1 (5 bases). The CDR3 covers 13 residues. The germline CDR1 and CDR2 sequences are ENHRY and SYGVKD. Between the trimmed V and J ends, which lost 10 bases and 3 bases, there was a span of 13 bases. CDR3: CATSREYNQPQHF. For the CDR3, the DNA is TGTGCCACGTCCAGGGAGTACAATCAGCCCCAGCATTTT.

J is TRBJ2-7 and V is TRBV19, with D uncertain. The germline gives CDR1 LNHDA, CDR2 SQIVND (reference sequence). The CDR3 covers 11 residues. The V gene lost 6 bases and the J gene lost 6 bases, with 9 bases spanning the gap. The CDR3 spells CASRSFREQYF. In nucleotides, the CDR3 is TGTGCCAGTAGATCCTTTCGCGAGCAGTACTTC.

The V call is TRBV7-2, the J call TRBJ1-2; D gene ambiguous. Germline-derived CDR1 and CDR2 are SGHTA and FQGNSA. This CDR3 has 15 residues. The V end was cut by 1 base, the J end by 0 bases, with 9 bases between. CDR3 protein: CASSLGEVPNYGYTF. The DNA for the CDR3 is TGTGCCAGCAGCTTAGGTGAGGTCCCTAACTATGGCTACACCTTC.

In DNA form, the CDR3 reads TGTGCCAGCAGCTCGGGGCCTAATGAGACCCAGTACTTC. Amino acid sequence: CASSSGPNETQYF. This sequence joins TRBV7-2 and TRBJ2-5; D may be TRBD1 or TRBD2 (5 bases each). Germline V CDR1 and CDR2: SGHTA, FQGNSA. The V and J ends lost 4 bases and 5 bases respectively, with 11 bases between them. The CDR3 runs to 13 residues.

The V gene is TRBV5-5, the J gene TRBJ2-3; 8 positions match TRBD2. Germline values: CDR1 SGHKS, CDR2 YYEKEE (reference sequence). Unmatched junction bases numbered 12, after V lost 5 bases and J lost 7 bases. This CDR3 is built from 15 residues. CDR3 amino acids: CASRVGLDSGYTQYF. CDR3 nucleotide sequence: TGTGCCAGCAGGGTGGGACTAGATTCGGGCTATACGCAGTATTTT.

The chain couples TRBV3-1 (or the pseudogene TRBV3-2) to TRBJ2-7; D possibly uses TRBD1 or TRBD2 (5 bases each). Per the germline V gene, CDR1 is LGHDT and CDR2 is YNNKEL (reference sequence). Between the trimmed V and J ends, which lost 0 bases and 6 bases, there was a span of 9 bases. This CDR3 has 13 amino acids. In nucleotides, the CDR3 is TGTGCCAGCAGCCAAGAGTCAGGGAGCGAGCAGTACTTC. Residues: CASSQESGSEQYF.

By sample share, this clone is medium-sized. The V gene is TRBV2, the J gene TRBJ1-2; D unclear. V lost 8 bases to trimming and J lost 5 bases, with 18 bases between them. Germline CDR1 reads SNHLY; CDR2 reads FYNNEI. The CDR3 extends over 14 amino acids. CDR3 DNA sequence: TGTGCCAGCCTCGGCCGGCAGGAAGAGTATGGCTACACCTTC. Translating gives CASLGRQEEYGYTF.

In its sample, this clone was seen once. The chain is built from TRBV2 and TRBJ1-1; tentatively, D is TRBD1 (5 bases). Trimming shortened V by 4 bases and J by 4 bases, and 10 bases separated the two germline ends. This CDR3 contains 13 residues. Germline V CDR1 and CDR2: SNHLY, FYNNEI. DNA of the CDR3: TGTGCCAGCAGTGCACAGGAGGTCACTGAAGCTTTCTTT. This gives the protein CASSAQEVTEAFF.

This chain uses TRBV20-1 with TRBJ2-7, with D uncertain. Germline loops: CDR1 DFQATT, CDR2 SNEGSKA (reference sequence). V was pared by 5 bases and J by 5 bases, with 10 bases between. The CDR3 has 11 residues. In nucleotides, the CDR3 is TGCAGTGCTCGTATTAGAGACGAGCAGTACTTC. Its protein is CSARIRDEQYF.